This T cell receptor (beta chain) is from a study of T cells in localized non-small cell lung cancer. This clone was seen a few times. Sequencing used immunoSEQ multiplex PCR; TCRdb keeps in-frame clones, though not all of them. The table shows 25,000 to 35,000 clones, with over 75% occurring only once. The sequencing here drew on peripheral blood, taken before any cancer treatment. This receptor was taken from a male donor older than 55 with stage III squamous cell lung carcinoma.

The CDR3 reads CARSLEARTKTKNIQYF. The CDR3 DNA follows: TGTGCCAGAAGCTTGGAGGCCAGAACTAAAACCAAAAACATTCAGTACTTC. The J gene is TRBJ2-4, the V gene TRBV5-3; D call uncertain. TRBV5-3 is annotated as an ORF whose role is uncertain. V was cut by 0 bases and J by 2 bases, with 15 bases left in between. The CDR3 consists of 17 residues.